The rows below give T cell receptor beta chains drawn from one sample of a study of cytomegalovirus exposure and HLA in healthy donors. Here immunoSEQ multiplex PCR was the method, and the copy in TCRdb shows in-frame clones only, minus some. This repertoire shows approximately 120,000 clones, roughly 63% found once; its top ten account for 4.5% to 5.5%. Sequenced: PBMCs. The receptors derive from a woman between 65 and 79 years old in good health and CMV-seropositive. The CDR3 runs from the conserved cysteine through the conserved F or W. The D gene is left open where the match is weak. Not all rows give a size; the values are once, few, many and, for expanded clones, a class.

j_gene: TRBJ1-4; abundance: .; v_gene: TRBV7-2; d_gene: TRBD1; CDR3nt: TGTGCCAGCAGCCCGCGGGACAGGGGGGCAACTAATGAAAAACTGTTTTTT; CDR3aa: CASSPRDRGATNEKLFF
j_gene: TRBJ2-7; abundance: .; v_gene: TRBV18; d_gene: TRBD1; CDR3nt: TGTGCCAGCTCTCTTCATACAGGGGCCTACGAGCAGTACTTC; CDR3aa: CASSLHTGAYEQYF
j_gene: TRBJ1-1; abundance: .; v_gene: TRBV19; d_gene: TRBD1; CDR3nt: TGTGCTTGCTCCTGGACAGGGAGGGGACGCACTGAAGCTTTCTTT; CDR3aa: CACSWTGRGRTEAFF
j_gene: TRBJ2-5; abundance: .; v_gene: TRBV5-1; d_gene: TRBD1; CDR3nt: TGCGCCAGCAGCTTAACAGGGGGCCAAGAGACCCAGTACTTC; CDR3aa: CASSLTGGQETQYF
j_gene: TRBJ1-2; abundance: .; v_gene: TRBV11-2; d_gene: .; CDR3nt: TGTGCCAGCAGCTCCTCAGGGCTCGTGTATGGCTACACCTTC; CDR3aa: CASSSSGLVYGYTF
j_gene: TRBJ1-1; abundance: .; v_gene: TRBV10-3; d_gene: .; CDR3nt: TGTGCCATCAGTGAGTCGGTCGGGGGTCAAGCTTTCTTT; CDR3aa: CAISESVGGQAFF
j_gene: TRBJ1-2; abundance: .; v_gene: TRBV11-2; d_gene: .; CDR3nt: TGTGCCAGCAGCTTAGGTCCAGAAACAAATGGCTACACCTTC; CDR3aa: CASSLGPETNGYTF
j_gene: TRBJ1-3; abundance: .; v_gene: TRBV4-1; d_gene: .; CDR3nt: TGCGCCAGCAGCCAAGCGGGGAGATACTCTGGAAACACCATATATTTT; CDR3aa: CASSQAGRYSGNTIYF
j_gene: TRBJ2-7; abundance: .; v_gene: TRBV5-6; d_gene: .; CDR3nt: TGTGCCAGCAGCCTTCTGCCCGGCGAGCAGTACTTC; CDR3aa: CASSLLPGEQYF
j_gene: TRBJ2-7; abundance: .; v_gene: TRBV18; d_gene: TRBD2; CDR3nt: TGTGCCAGCTCACCTATACTAGCGGGGGGGAACGAGCAGTACTTC; CDR3aa: CASSPILAGGNEQYF
j_gene: TRBJ2-1; abundance: .; v_gene: TRBV2; d_gene: TRBD1; CDR3nt: TGTGCCAGCAGGTGGACAGGGGCGTACAATGAGCAGTTCTTC; CDR3aa: CASRWTGAYNEQFF
j_gene: TRBJ1-1; abundance: .; v_gene: TRBV2; d_gene: .; CDR3nt: TGTGCCAGCAGTGAGAGACCGGAGGCTGAAGCTTTCTTT; CDR3aa: CASSERPEAEAFF
j_gene: TRBJ2-5; abundance: .; v_gene: TRBV6-1; d_gene: TRBD2; CDR3nt: TGTGCCAGCAGCCCCGAGCGGGGGGGCCTTGAGACCCAGTACTTC; CDR3aa: CASSPERGGLETQYF
j_gene: TRBJ2-2; abundance: .; v_gene: TRBV5-1; d_gene: TRBD1; CDR3nt: TGCGCCAGCAGCTTGGTGGGACAGGGAGGCACCGGGGAGCTGTTTTTT; CDR3aa: CASSLVGQGGTGELFF
j_gene: TRBJ2-6; abundance: .; v_gene: TRBV6-1; d_gene: .; CDR3nt: TGTGCCAGTCTTACCGGGGTTCCTGGGGCCAACGTCCTGACTTTC; CDR3aa: CASLTGVPGANVLTF
j_gene: TRBJ1-3; abundance: few; v_gene: TRBV15; d_gene: .; CDR3nt: TGTGCCACCAGCAGAGACGCGGGAGGGGGTTCTGGAAACACCATATATTTT; CDR3aa: CATSRDAGGGSGNTIYF
j_gene: TRBJ1-1; abundance: .; v_gene: TRBV7-9; d_gene: TRBD1; CDR3nt: TGTGCCAGCAGCGCCGGGACAGCGAACACTGAAGCTTTCTTT; CDR3aa: CASSAGTANTEAFF
j_gene: TRBJ1-1; abundance: many; v_gene: TRBV2; d_gene: .; CDR3nt: TGTGCCAGCAGTCTCACAGATAACACTGAAGCTTTCTTT; CDR3aa: CASSLTDNTEAFF
j_gene: TRBJ1-6; abundance: .; v_gene: TRBV7-2; d_gene: TRBD1; CDR3nt: TGTGCCAGCAGCTTAGCAGGACAGGGCTTTGGTTCACCCCTCCACTTT; CDR3aa: CASSLAGQGFGSPLHF
j_gene: TRBJ1-4; abundance: .; v_gene: TRBV7-9; d_gene: TRBD1; CDR3nt: TGTGCCAGCAGCCCTGGGATGGTCTCGACAGGGGAGGGAGAAAAACTGTTTTTT; CDR3aa: CASSPGMVSTGEGEKLFF
j_gene: TRBJ2-1; abundance: .; v_gene: TRBV20-1; d_gene: .; CDR3nt: TGCAGTGCTAGGGGAGAGAATGAGCAGTTCTTC; CDR3aa: CSARGENEQFF
j_gene: TRBJ2-4; abundance: once; v_gene: TRBV7-2; d_gene: .; CDR3nt: TGTGCCAGCAGCTCCAAGGGGGGGTTAGTCATTCAGTACTTC; CDR3aa: CASSSKGGLVIQYF
j_gene: TRBJ1-2; abundance: .; v_gene: TRBV7-2; d_gene: .; CDR3nt: TGTGCCAGCAGCTCGGGGAGCGATAACTATGGCTACACCTTC; CDR3aa: CASSSGSDNYGYTF
j_gene: TRBJ1-2; abundance: .; v_gene: TRBV6-6; d_gene: .; CDR3nt: TGTGCCAGCAGTCGAGGCGGCTACACCTTC; CDR3aa: CASSRGGYTF
j_gene: TRBJ2-1; abundance: .; v_gene: TRBV30; d_gene: TRBD2; CDR3nt: TGTGCCTGGAGGGCACTAGCGGGGGGGCGAGATGAGCAGTTCTTC; CDR3aa: CAWRALAGGRDEQFF
j_gene: TRBJ2-1; abundance: few; v_gene: TRBV7-7; d_gene: TRBD1; CDR3nt: TGTGCCAGCAGCTTTTCCCCAACCGGGACAGGGGACAATGAGCAGTTCTTC; CDR3aa: CASSFSPTGTGDNEQFF
j_gene: TRBJ1-5; abundance: .; v_gene: TRBV27; d_gene: TRBD1; CDR3nt: TGTGCCAGCAGACCTTCAGGGGGCAACCAGCCCCAGCATTTT; CDR3aa: CASRPSGGNQPQHF
j_gene: TRBJ2-5; abundance: .; v_gene: TRBV5-1; d_gene: .; CDR3nt: TGCGCCAGCAGCTTGGCAGGGGCTGGTCATAAAGAGACCCAGTACTTC; CDR3aa: CASSLAGAGHKETQYF
j_gene: TRBJ2-2; abundance: .; v_gene: TRBV7-8; d_gene: TRBD2; CDR3nt: TGTGCCAGCAGCTTAGGGACTAGCGGGGCCACCGGGGAGCTGTTTTTT; CDR3aa: CASSLGTSGATGELFF
j_gene: TRBJ2-7; abundance: .; v_gene: TRBV28; d_gene: TRBD1; CDR3nt: TGTGCCAGCAGTCCGGGACAGGGGTTCTACGAGCAGTACTTC; CDR3aa: CASSPGQGFYEQYF
j_gene: TRBJ2-7; abundance: many; v_gene: TRBV15; d_gene: TRBD1; CDR3nt: TGTGCCACCAGCAGTAAAGGGACAGGGGTGTACGAGCAGTACTTC; CDR3aa: CATSSKGTGVYEQYF
j_gene: TRBJ2-7; abundance: .; v_gene: TRBV4-1; d_gene: .; CDR3nt: TGCGCCAGCCAACTAACGCCGGCCTCCTACGAGCAGTACTTC; CDR3aa: CASQLTPASYEQYF
j_gene: TRBJ1-2; abundance: .; v_gene: TRBV5-1; d_gene: TRBD1; CDR3nt: TGCGCCAGCAGCTTTACAGGGGACTATGGCTACACCTTC; CDR3aa: CASSFTGDYGYTF
j_gene: TRBJ2-7; abundance: .; v_gene: TRBV6-1; d_gene: TRBD2; CDR3nt: TGTGCCAGCGAGCAGCGGGGGTTTGGGTACGAGCAGTACTTC; CDR3aa: CASEQRGFGYEQYF
j_gene: TRBJ2-1; abundance: .; v_gene: TRBV11-2; d_gene: TRBD2; CDR3nt: TGTGCCAGCAGCTTAATGACTAGCGCCTACAATGAGCAGTTCTTC; CDR3aa: CASSLMTSAYNEQFF
j_gene: TRBJ1-1; abundance: few; v_gene: TRBV7-8; d_gene: TRBD1; CDR3nt: TGTGCCAGCAGCTCGACAGGGAACATGAACACTGAAGCTTTCTTT; CDR3aa: CASSSTGNMNTEAFF
j_gene: TRBJ1-5; abundance: .; v_gene: TRBV18; d_gene: TRBD1; CDR3nt: TGTGCCAGCTCTCTCCAGGGGGTCCGGATGGGACCCCAGCATTTT; CDR3aa: CASSLQGVRMGPQHF
j_gene: TRBJ1-2; abundance: .; v_gene: TRBV6-5; d_gene: .; CDR3nt: TGTGCCAGCAGTTACCAAGCCTTCTATGGCTACACCTTC; CDR3aa: CASSYQAFYGYTF
j_gene: TRBJ2-6; abundance: .; v_gene: TRBV4-3; d_gene: TRBD1; CDR3nt: TGCGCCAGCAGCCTGACAGGGGCTGGGGCCAACGTCCTGACTTTC; CDR3aa: CASSLTGAGANVLTF
j_gene: TRBJ2-1; abundance: .; v_gene: TRBV6-6; d_gene: TRBD1; CDR3nt: TGTGCCAGCAGCCAACTGGGACAGGGTAACTACAATGAGCAGTTCTTC; CDR3aa: CASSQLGQGNYNEQFF
j_gene: TRBJ1-2; abundance: .; v_gene: TRBV15; d_gene: TRBD1; CDR3nt: TGTGCCACCGGGACAGGGTATACGGATAACTATGGCTACACCTTC; CDR3aa: CATGTGYTDNYGYTF
j_gene: TRBJ2-3; abundance: few; v_gene: TRBV10-3; d_gene: .; CDR3nt: TGTGCCATCAGTGTATTTCTGAGACTGGACTCAGATACGCAGTATTTT; CDR3aa: CAISVFLRLDSDTQYF
j_gene: TRBJ2-7; abundance: .; v_gene: TRBV2; d_gene: TRBD1; CDR3nt: TGTGCCAGCACACAAGGGACAGGGGGCTCTGACGAGCAGTACTTC; CDR3aa: CASTQGTGGSDEQYF
j_gene: TRBJ2-5; abundance: few; v_gene: TRBV30; d_gene: .; CDR3nt: TGTGCCTGGAGTGTAAACAGTCAAGAGACCCAGTACTTC; CDR3aa: CAWSVNSQETQYF
j_gene: TRBJ1-1; abundance: .; v_gene: TRBV7-2; d_gene: .; CDR3nt: TGTGCCAGCAGCCTACAGTTTATTGGTTTGAACACTGAAGCTTTCTTT; CDR3aa: CASSLQFIGLNTEAFF
j_gene: TRBJ2-7; abundance: .; v_gene: TRBV10-3; d_gene: TRBD1; CDR3nt: TGTGCCATCAGTGAGATGGGACAGGGGGCCTACGAGCAGTACTTC; CDR3aa: CAISEMGQGAYEQYF
j_gene: TRBJ2-7; abundance: few; v_gene: TRBV30; d_gene: .; CDR3nt: TGTGCCGCCTGGGCAGGGAACTCCTACGAGCAGTACTTC; CDR3aa: CAAWAGNSYEQYF
j_gene: TRBJ2-3; abundance: .; v_gene: TRBV2; d_gene: TRBD1; CDR3nt: TGTGCCACCGGACAGGGAGGCGGAGATACGCAGTATTTT; CDR3aa: CATGQGGGDTQYF
j_gene: TRBJ1-1; abundance: .; v_gene: TRBV18; d_gene: .; CDR3nt: TGTGCCAGCCTTACCGGGTTGAACACTGAAGCTTTCTTT; CDR3aa: CASLTGLNTEAFF
j_gene: TRBJ1-5; abundance: .; v_gene: TRBV12-5; d_gene: TRBD1; CDR3nt: TGTGCTAGTGGTCTCTACAGGGGTCAGCCCCAGCATTTT; CDR3aa: CASGLYRGQPQHF
j_gene: TRBJ1-6; abundance: .; v_gene: TRBV5-1; d_gene: TRBD1; CDR3nt: TGCGCCAGCAGCCTGGGCACAGGGGCGCCGGGGGTTTCACCCCTCCACTTT; CDR3aa: CASSLGTGAPGVSPLHF
j_gene: TRBJ2-3; abundance: .; v_gene: TRBV7-3; d_gene: .; CDR3nt: TGTGCCAGCAGCTTACAGGGGTGGGGCACAGATACGCAGTATTTT; CDR3aa: CASSLQGWGTDTQYF